This T cell receptor (beta chain) appears in the sequencing data of a study of T-cell reconstitution after alpha-beta-depleted transplantation in children. Study-level findings and limits: By about two months after transplant, alpha-beta T cells reportedly arose from several hundred graft clones that had expanded.

A TCRbeta library incorporating unique molecular identifiers was prepared. Via MiXCR, TCRdb re-called the PCR reads, giving one row per CDR3 protein. In the table there are 200,000 to 300,000 distinct CDR3 sequences, 20% to 30% of which are singletons. Details on this clonotype: Its antigen is undetermined.

Specimen: PBMCs, mostly from graft donor cells, collected 360 days after TCRalphabeta/CD19-depleted stem cell transplant. The receptor comes from a female patient aged 2-10 years who had a stem cell transplant for congenital amegakaryocytic thrombocytopenia, so the T cells may come from the graft donor.

The CDR3 bases are TGTGCCAGCGGAGGGCCCGGAAGCTATGGCTACACCTTC. It specifies CASGGPGSYGYTF. The gene calls are TRBV18 and TRBJ1-2; D is undetermined. The CDR3 totals 13 residues. Germline CDR1 is KGHSH and CDR2 is LQKENI. Between the trimmed V and J ends, which lost 8 bases and 4 bases, there was a span of 14 bases. Together with reference TRBV18 and TRBJ1-2, the CDR3 gives the full variable domain: NAGVMQNPRHLVRRRGQEARLRCSPMKGHSHVYWYRQLPEEGLKFMVYLQKENIIDESGMPKERFSAEFPKEGPSILRIQQVVRGDSAAYFCASGGPGSYGYTFGSGTRLTVV.